What follows are 15 T cell receptor beta chains derived from one specimen sequenced in a study of cytomegalovirus exposure and HLA in healthy donors. PCR involved 60 Vbeta and 13 Jbeta primers. TCRdb keeps only in-frame clones here, not all; method: immunoSEQ multiplex PCR. The sample records some 70,000 clones, about 88% being singletons. What was sequenced was PBMCs. These receptors were collected from a woman aged 45-60 years in good health and CMV-seronegative.

V is TRBV27 and J is TRBJ1-6; 10 bases map to TRBD1. The V and J ends lost 3 bases and 4 bases, in that order; junction bases with no gene match: 9. The length of the CDR3 is 18 residues. Germline loops: CDR1 MNHEY, CDR2 SMNVEV (reference sequence). CDR3 nucleotide sequence: TGTGCCAGCAGTTTGGAGCTCCAGGGACAGGGGTATAATTCACCCCTCCACTTT. This translates into CASSLELQGQGYNSPLHF.

The chain joins TRBV6-5 to TRBJ1-2; D remains unclear. V was clipped by 5 bases and J by 7 bases, with 14 bases between them. The CDR3 has 13 residues. Germline V CDR1 and CDR2: MNHEY, SVGAGI. The CDR3 loop reads CASSTRPWSGYTF. DNA for the CDR3: TGTGCCAGCAGTACTCGCCCCTGGAGTGGCTACACCTTC.

The V and J genes are TRBV28 and TRBJ2-1, with 13 bases fitting TRBD2. Germline V gene lookup returns CDR1 MDHEN and CDR2 SYDVKM. There are 17 residues in the CDR3. Trimming took 5 bases from V and 8 from J; bases not matched to a gene: 12. This chain's CDR3 is CASSPPTGLAGIHEQFF. The CDR3 DNA follows: TGTGCCAGCAGTCCCCCGACGGGACTAGCGGGAATCCATGAGCAGTTCTTC.

This clone was seen a few times. V and J are TRBV4-2 and TRBJ1-4, with D perhaps matching TRBD1 (5 bases). The V end lost 0 bases, the J end lost 1 base, and 12 bases lay between the germline ends. The length of the CDR3 is 17 residues. The germline V gene encodes CDR1 LGHNA and CDR2 YNFKEQ. CDR3 nucleotide sequence: TGTGCCAGCAGCCAAGAGGGGGGGAAGCTAACTAATGAAAAACTGTTTTTT. Translated: CASSQEGGKLTNEKLFF.

The V gene is TRBV5-4, the J gene TRBJ1-1; perhaps TRBD1 as D (6 bases). V lost 3 bases, J lost 1 base, and 7 bases lay in between. CDR1 SGHNT and CDR2 YYREEE come from the germline V gene (reference sequence). The CDR3 totals 13 residues. CDR3 sequence (DNA): TGTGCCAGCAGCTCGGGACAGAACACTGAAGCTTTCTTT. Translated, it gives CASSSGQNTEAFF. Looking up the rest from reference TRBV5-4 and TRBJ1-1 gives the full variable domain: ETGVTQSPTHLIKTRGQQVTLRCSSQSGHNTVSWYQQALGQGPQFIFQYYREEENGRGNFPPRFSGLQFPNYSSELNVNALELDDSALYLCASSSGQNTEAFFGQGTRLTVV.

This chain links TRBV27 with TRBJ2-2, with D perhaps TRBD2 (5 bases). Germline V gene data show CDR1 as MNHEY and CDR2 as SMNVEV (reference sequence). The CDR3 loop spans 16 amino acids. The V gene lost 4 bases and the J gene lost 7 bases, with 19 bases spanning the gap. CDR3 DNA: TGTGCCAGCAGTTATAGCGCTACGGAATGGGGCGGGGAGCTGTTTTTT. Its translation: CASSYSATEWGGELFF.

This chain connects TRBV4-2 to TRBJ1-2; 8 nucleotides line up with TRBD1. In germline, CDR1 is LGHNA, CDR2 YNFKEQ. There are 17 residues in the CDR3. V was clipped by 0 bases and J by 6 bases; unmatched bases: 12. DNA for the CDR3: TGTGCCAGCAGCCAAGATTTAGGGGCAGGGGGCGCGAATGGCTACACCTTC. As protein: CASSQDLGAGGANGYTF.

The CDR3 nucleotides are TGTGCCAGCAGCTTAGGGGACAGGGGAAGCTATGGCTACACCTTC. Translated: CASSLGDRGSYGYTF. V and J are TRBV7-9 and TRBJ1-2; 10 positions match TRBD1. CDR3 length equals 15 residues. With V trimmed by 1 base and J by 4 bases, 3 bases remained unmatched. From germline, CDR1 is SEHNR and CDR2 FQNEAQ (reference sequence). The whole variable domain, filled in from reference TRBV7-9 and TRBJ1-2, reads DTGVSQNPRHKITKRGQNVTFRCDPISEHNRLYWYRQTLGQGPEFLTYFQNEAQLEKSRLLSDRFSAERPKGSFSTLEIQRTEQGDSAMYLCASSLGDRGSYGYTFGSGTRLTVV.

This clone was seen a handful of times. The chain is built from TRBV27 and TRBJ1-4; D unclear. Germline CDR1 reads MNHEY; CDR2 reads SMNVEV (reference sequence). There are 15 residues in the CDR3. The V and J ends lost 4 bases and 5 bases respectively, with 14 bases between them. CDR3 coding DNA: TGTGCCAGCAGTTACCGAAGAGCTAAAAATGAAAAACTGTTTTTT. This translates into CASSYRRAKNEKLFF. The full variable domain, in which reference TRBV27 and TRBJ1-4 provide the parts outside the CDR3, is EAQVTQNPRYLITVTGKKLTVTCSQNMNHEYMSWYRQDPGLGLRQIYYSMNVEVTDKGDVPEGYKVSRKEKRNFPLILESPSPNQTSLYFCASSYRRAKNEKLFFGSGTQLSVL.

The sample holds a few counts of this clone. V and J are TRBV19 and TRBJ1-3, with D possibly TRBD1 on 6 matching bases. The V and J ends lost 7 bases and 1 base respectively, with 11 bases between them. In germline, CDR1 is LNHDA, CDR2 SQIVND (reference sequence). This CDR3 contains 14 residues. The CDR3 bases are TGTGCCAGTACCCGAGGGGGATCTGGAAACACCATATATTTT. Translation: CASTRGGSGNTIYF.

V is TRBV6-1 and J is TRBJ2-7, with no clear D. With 7 bases removed from V and 0 bases from J, the gap between germline ends came to 10 bases. There are 13 residues in the CDR3. Per the germline V gene, CDR1 is MNHNS and CDR2 is SASEGT. CDR3 protein: CASKFRSSYEQYF. The CDR3 DNA reads TGTGCCAGCAAGTTCAGGTCCTCCTACGAGCAGTACTTC.

This rearrangement joins TRBV28 to TRBJ2-1; perhaps TRBD2 as D (5 bases). The CDR3 spans 13 residues. Germline V gives CDR1 MDHEN, CDR2 SYDVKM. Trimming stripped 6 bases from V and 3 bases from J, with 9 bases between. CDR3 region: CASSPGFYNEQFF. The CDR3 DNA reads as TGTGCCAGCAGCCCGGGGTTCTACAATGAGCAGTTCTTC.

The rearrangement joins TRBV6-8 to TRBJ2-1; D not certain. CDR3 length: 11 amino acids. CDR1 is MNHGY and CDR2 is SAAAGT in the germline V gene. Trimming stripped 6 bases from V and 10 bases from J, with 10 bases between. CDR3 coding DNA: TGTGCCAGCAGGTCTGGCTGGGAGCAGTTCTTC. Protein sequence: CASRSGWEQFF.

The V call is TRBV5-1, the J call TRBJ1-1, with D maybe TRBD1 (6 bases). V lost 4 bases and J lost 0, with 10 bases in between. CDR3 length: 14 residues. Germline CDR1 is SGHRS and CDR2 is YFSETQ. The DNA of the CDR3 is TGCGCCAGCAGCACCCGGACAGTGAACACTGAAGCTTTCTTT. Translation gives CASSTRTVNTEAFF.

The chain joins TRBV11-1 to TRBJ1-4, with D possibly TRBD1 on 6 matching bases. The CDR3 runs 14 residues. Germline CDR1 and CDR2: SGHAT and FQDESV (reference sequence). Trimming pared 5 bases from V and 4 bases from J, leaving 11 bases between. The CDR3 bases are TGTGCCAGCAGCACGGACAGACTTAATGAAAAACTGTTTTTT. Protein: CASSTDRLNEKLFF.